Given below is one TCR beta chain in context. Its specificity is not known. This record belongs to a study of cytotoxic CD8 clonotypes in ibrutinib-treated CLL. Across the study: Response samples came after a median approximately twelve months of treatment, range 6 to 36. Sequencing produced an average of about 250,000 productive templates and about 99,000 productive rearrangements per sample. Whole-study findings and limits: Clonality, elevated at ibrutinib response, dropped back toward baseline at progression.

The CDR3 is 15 amino acids. J lost 10 bases, V lost 3 bases, and 9 bases had no gene match. Germline-derived CDR1 and CDR2 are MGHRA and YSYEKL. TCRdb keeps only in-frame clones here, not all; method: immunoSEQ multiplex PCR. This table has about 130,000 clones, 79% appearing once. Sequenced here: PBMCs, sampled after 12 months of ibrutinib treatment. V and J are TRBV4-1 and TRBJ2-1, with 10 positions matching TRBD1. The clonotype was recovered from a human donor with chronic lymphocytic leukemia. For the CDR3, the DNA is TGCGCCAGCAGCCAGCGGGACAGGGGTCGTCAGGAGCAGTTCTTC. Translation: CASSQRDRGRQEQFF.